Below, 11 T cell receptor beta chains from the same sample are listed, as sequenced in a study of T cells expressing NK-cell markers. TCRdb re-called the 5' RACE reads, yielding one record per CDR3 amino acid sequence without DNA. This table lists 150,000 to 200,000 distinct CDR3 sequences. Sequenced: blood T cells: a sorted CD56 or NKG2C T cell subset, CD4+ or CD8+ T cells, or bulk PBMC T cells (not recorded which). The receptors were gathered from a man aged 18-75 years in good health.

V usage is TRBV4-1 and J usage is TRBJ2-2. Germline CDR1 reads MGHRA; CDR2 reads YSYEKL. CDR3 length: 16 amino acids. CDR3 sequence: CASSQEPNANTGELFF.

The V gene is TRBV20-1, the J gene TRBJ2-1; the D call from TCRdb, TRBD2, cannot be confirmed without DNA. CDR3 length: 15 residues. CDR1 is DFQATT, CDR2 SNEGSKA, per germline (reference sequence). This CDR3 reads CSARDLRGVVNEQFF.

This sequence joins TRBV18 and TRBJ1-3; TCRdb lists TRBD1, though no DNA is available to test this call. The germline gives CDR1 KGHSH, CDR2 LQKENI. The CDR3 has 17 amino acids. CDR3 loop: CASSPTVSQEVGNTIYF.

The chain joins TRBV25-1 to TRBJ2-1. Germline V gene lookup returns CDR1 MGHDK and CDR2 SYGVNS. The CDR3 length is 12 residues. CDR3 amino acids: CASRYGINEQFF.

The rearrangement links TRBV27 to TRBJ1-5; TCRdb returns TRBD1, unconfirmable since there is no DNA. CDR1 is MNHEY and CDR2 is SMNVEV in the germline V gene (reference sequence). The CDR3 is 14 residues long. The chain's CDR3 is CASSSGTATLPQHF.

The chain joins TRBV12-3 or TRBV12-4 to TRBJ1-5. The CDR3 has 11 amino acids. The CDR3 reads CASSNYPPQHF.

The V gene is TRBV9, the J gene TRBJ2-1; TCRdb names TRBD1, which stays unverified in the absence of DNA. CDR1 is SGDLS and CDR2 is YYNGEE in the germline V gene. The CDR3 is 14 amino acids. The CDR3 reads CASSATGAQVEQFF.

The chain links TRBV5-4 to TRBJ2-7; TCRdb's D call, TRBD1, is unchecked because there is no DNA. Germline CDR1 reads SGHNT; CDR2 reads YYREEE (reference sequence). This CDR3 has 16 residues. This chain's CDR3 is CASSSPDGKTSYEQYF.

The genes are TRBV3-1 and TRBJ2-1; the D gene TCRdb calls, TRBD1, cannot be checked with no DNA. This CDR3 contains 16 residues. Germline loops: CDR1 LGHDT, CDR2 YNNKEL (reference sequence). The CDR3: CASSQEGSGWGNEQFF.

The CDR3 protein is CASSLGFGLFITDTQYF. The chain links TRBV7-2 to TRBJ2-3. Germline CDR1 SGHTA, CDR2 FQGNSA. CDR3 length equals 17 residues.

The chain recombines TRBV29-1 with TRBJ1-2; TCRdb's assignment of TRBD1 cannot be checked, as there is no DNA. Looked up from germline, CDR1 is SQVTM and CDR2 is ANQGSEA. The CDR3 loop spans 13 amino acids. The CDR3 spells CSVERGFGYGYTF. Supplemented by reference TRBV29-1 and TRBJ1-2, the full variable domain reads SAVISQKPSRDICQRGTSLTIQCQVDSQVTMMFWYRQQPGQSLTLIATANQGSEATYESGFVIDKFPISRPNLTFSTLTVSNMSPEDSSIYLCSVERGFGYGYTFGSGTRLTVV.